The 28 T cell receptor beta chains presented below share a single source sample, sequenced in a study of blood T cell repertoires in COVID-19. Repertoires were generated with immunoSEQ multiplex PCR, while TCRdb's copy carries only in-frame clones and drops some. There are 150,000 to 200,000 clones in the sample; about 81% occur only once, and about 11% lies in the top ten. The sample comprised peripheral blood. Receptors were obtained from a human donor in a cohort sampled during active COVID-19.

Only one count was recorded for this clone. The chain uses TRBV23-1 and TRBJ1-1; D gene unclear. TRBV23-1 falls under the ORF class, with uncertain function. V was trimmed by 0 bases and J by 10 bases, leaving 12 bases between them. This CDR3 has 13 amino acids. The CDR3 loop is CASSQSIGSGAFF. CDR3 nucleotide sequence: TGCGCCAGCAGTCAATCGATAGGGAGTGGAGCTTTCTTT.

The chain uses TRBV29-1 and TRBJ2-7; 10 nucleotides agree with TRBD1. With 5 bases clipped from V and 4 bases from J, the junction kept 5 bases outside the gene matches. The CDR3 sequence is 13 residues long. Germline CDR1 SQVTM, CDR2 ANQGSEA. CDR3 DNA sequence: TGCAGCGTTAAACCGGGACAGGGGTACGAGCAGTACTTC. Its translation is CSVKPGQGYEQYF.

This chain uses TRBV15 with TRBJ2-5, with TRBD2 matching over 10 bases. The CDR3 is 16 amino acids. V shed 0 bases, J shed 1 base, and the junction held 2 bases outside the gene matches. In germline, CDR1 is LNHNV, CDR2 YYDKDF (reference sequence). The chain's CDR3 is CATSRDSGGFQETQYF. The CDR3 DNA follows: TGTGCCACCAGCAGAGATAGCGGGGGGTTCCAAGAGACCCAGTACTTC. The full variable domain, with the rest looked up from reference TRBV15 and TRBJ2-5, is DAMVIQNPRYQVTQFGKPVTLSCSQTLNHNVMYWYQQKSSQAPKLLFHYYDKDFNNEADTPDNFQSRRPNTSFCFLDIRSPGLGDTAMYLCATSRDSGGFQETQYFGPGTRLLVL.

This chain connects TRBV18 to TRBJ2-3; D is perhaps TRBD2 (7 bases). Germline V gene data show CDR1 as KGHSH and CDR2 as LQKENI. The CDR3 covers 18 residues. V lost 3 bases and J lost 3, with 22 bases in between. CDR3 protein: CASSPALPRGARTDTQYF. The CDR3 DNA sequence: TGTGCCAGCTCACCCGCCCTTCCCCGGGGGGCCCGAACAGATACGCAGTATTTT.

The sample holds a few counts of this clone. The J gene is TRBJ2-7, the V gene TRBV28, with a possible D match to TRBD1 (6 bases). V lost 6 bases, J lost 7 bases, and 19 bases lay in between. Germline assignment: CDR1 MDHEN and CDR2 SYDVKM. CDR3 length equals 14 residues. In DNA form, the CDR3 reads TGTGCCAGCAGAACCCCCGGGACACTGGGTGAGCAGTACTTC. Encoded protein: CASRTPGTLGEQYF.

The chain carries TRBV7-3 and TRBJ1-4; D remains unclear. Germline V CDR1 and CDR2: SGHTA, FQGTGA. There are 15 residues in the CDR3. V was cut by 2 bases and J by 1 base, with 8 bases left in between. As DNA, the CDR3 is TGTGCCAGCAGCTTAGAGGGCGGAACTAATGAAAAACTGTTTTTT. Protein: CASSLEGGTNEKLFF. The variable domain in full, with the rest retrieved from reference TRBV7-3 and TRBJ1-4, is GAGVSQTPSNKVTEKGKYVELRCDPISGHTALYWYRQSLGQGPEFLIYFQGTGAADDSGLPNDRFFAVRPEGSVSTLKIQRTERGDSAVYLCASSLEGGTNEKLFFGSGTQLSVL.

The rearrangement uses TRBV6-7 and TRBJ1-2, with D unresolved. TRBV6-7 is classed as an ORF, of uncertain function. V shed 2 bases and J shed 8 bases, with 12 bases lying between them. The length of the CDR3 is 13 residues. The CDR3 sequence: CASSYGDHEGYTF. CDR3 in DNA: TGTGCCAGCAGTTACGGAGACCATGAGGGCTACACCTTC.

The chain has TRBV15 and TRBJ1-4, with 8 bases identical to TRBD1. The CDR3 sequence is 15 residues long. Germline CDR1 is LNHNV and CDR2 is YYDKDF (reference sequence). V lost 1 base to trimming and J lost 14 bases; unmatched junction nucleotides: 12. CDR3 protein: CATSRATETRGQLFF. Here the CDR3 DNA reads TGTGCCACCAGCAGAGCTACCGAGACCAGGGGGCAGCTGTTTTTT.

The chain carries TRBV10-3 and TRBJ2-2; perhaps TRBD2 as D (6 bases). The CDR3 is 12 amino acids. The V and J ends lost 10 bases and 5 bases respectively, with 11 bases between them. Germline V gene lookup returns CDR1 ENHRY and CDR2 SYGVKD. The CDR3 coding sequence is TGTGCCACCCGTGGGAGGACCGGGGAGCTGTTTTTT. Translated, it gives CATRGRTGELFF.

The chain recombines TRBV6-6 with TRBJ1-1; D is ambiguous. There are 16 residues in the CDR3. Trimming pared 2 bases from V and 4 bases from J, leaving 17 bases between. The germline CDR1 and CDR2 sequences are MNHNY and SVGAGI (reference sequence). The CDR3 loop reads CASSYPPALVVTEAFF. Here the CDR3 DNA reads TGTGCCAGCAGTTACCCCCCCGCGTTGGTAGTCACTGAAGCTTTCTTT.

V is TRBV6-6 and J is TRBJ2-3; D possibly corresponds to TRBD1 (6 bases). The CDR3 has 15 residues. Germline V gene lookup returns CDR1 MNHNY and CDR2 SVGAGI (reference sequence). V dropped 3 bases and J dropped 2 bases, with 12 bases sitting between them. The CDR3 DNA reads TGTGCCAGCAGTTATGGGACACCGAACACAGATACGCAGTATTTT. It yields the protein CASSYGTPNTDTQYF.

The table lists this clone with a count of one. The gene calls are TRBV29-1 and TRBJ1-1; perhaps TRBD1 as D (5 bases). V shed 7 bases and J shed 3 bases, with 12 bases lying between them. CDR3 size: 12 residues. CDR1 is SQVTM, CDR2 ANQGSEA, per germline. CDR3 sequence reads: CSAEKGHTEAFF. CDR3 sequence (DNA): TGCAGCGCAGAAAAGGGGCACACTGAAGCTTTCTTT. The variable domain in full, completed from reference TRBV29-1 and TRBJ1-1, reads SAVISQKPSRDICQRGTSLTIQCQVDSQVTMMFWYRQQPGQSLTLIATANQGSEATYESGFVIDKFPISRPNLTFSTLTVSNMSPEDSSIYLCSAEKGHTEAFFGQGTRLTVV.

V and J are TRBV28 and TRBJ2-5; 10 nucleotides line up with TRBD1. The CDR3 loop spans 15 amino acids. Germline loops: CDR1 MDHEN, CDR2 SYDVKM. Trimming took 5 bases from V and 1 from J; bases not matched to a gene: 4. CDR3 region: CASSPGTGVQETQYF. The CDR3 DNA reads TGTGCCAGCAGTCCAGGGACAGGGGTCCAAGAGACCCAGTACTTC.

This clone is medium-sized by share. The J gene is TRBJ1-6, the V gene TRBV9; no clear D. Trimming cost V 3 bases and J 8 bases, with 21 bases left between them. This CDR3 region has 17 residues. Germline V CDR1 and CDR2: SGDLS, YYNGEE. CDR3 in amino acids: CASSAFPLMSPDSPLHF. In DNA form, the CDR3 reads TGTGCCAGCAGCGCGTTCCCCCTAATGAGTCCCGATTCACCCCTCCACTTT. The entire variable domain, with the rest obtained from reference TRBV9 and TRBJ1-6, is as follows: DSGVTQTPKHLITATGQRVTLRCSPRSGDLSVYWYQQSLDQGLQFLIQYYNGEERAKGNILERFSAQQFPDLHSELNLSSLELGDSALYFCASSAFPLMSPDSPLHFGNGTRLTVT.

In the case of this clone: The junction shows a germline mismatch at one end, possibly a read error. This rearrangement joins TRBV20-1 to TRBJ2-1; D is ambiguous. This CDR3 has 11 amino acids. Germline-derived CDR1 and CDR2 are DFQATT and SNEGSKA (reference sequence). The DNA of the CDR3 is TGCAGTGCCCCGACGTACAGTGAGCAGTTCTTC. It is translated as CSAPTYSEQFF.

The V and J genes are TRBV7-3 and TRBJ2-1; the D is unclear. Germline loops: CDR1 SGHTA, CDR2 FQGTGA. With 5 bases removed from V and 4 bases from J, the gap between germline ends came to 9 bases. This CDR3 has 13 residues. For the CDR3, the DNA is TGTGCCAGCAGCCTCTTTAATTACAATGAGCAGTTCTTC. Protein: CASSLFNYNEQFF.

The chain carries TRBV5-4 and TRBJ1-2; D gene unclear. The germline V and J ends were trimmed by 0 bases and 2 bases, with 8 bases remaining between them. The germline V gene has CDR1 SGHNT and CDR2 YYREEE (reference sequence). The CDR3 is made up of 14 amino acids. CDR3 loop: CASSLEAGNYGYTF. The CDR3 nucleotides read TGTGCCAGCAGCTTGGAGGCAGGCAACTATGGCTACACCTTC.

In its sample, this clone was seen many times. V and J are TRBV2 and TRBJ2-1; 13 bases are a match to TRBD2. Germline V CDR1 and CDR2: SNHLY, FYNNEI. The CDR3 is 16 amino acids. V shed 6 bases and J 5 bases; nucleotides not matched to a gene: 7. The CDR3 nucleotides are TGTGCCAGCAGACCTACTAGCGGGAGGGCCGACAATGAGCAGTTCTTC. Protein sequence: CASRPTSGRADNEQFF.

The J gene is TRBJ1-1, the V gene TRBV7-8; no reliable D call. The CDR3 length is 12 residues. Between the trimmed V and J ends, which lost 3 bases and 5 bases, there was a span of 7 bases. From germline, CDR1 is SGHVS and CDR2 FQNEAQ. The CDR3 loop reads CASSFSGTEAFF. The CDR3 bases are TGTGCCAGCAGCTTTTCGGGGACTGAAGCTTTCTTT.

The rearrangement uses TRBV7-9 and TRBJ2-7; 8 bases map to TRBD1. This CDR3 has 14 amino acids. V was clipped by 5 bases and J by 5 bases; unmatched bases: 8. Looked up from germline, CDR1 is SEHNR and CDR2 is FQNEAQ (reference sequence). The CDR3 is CASSPGQGLDEQYF. CDR3 nucleotide sequence: TGTGCCAGCAGCCCCGGACAGGGTTTGGACGAGCAGTACTTC.

The chain links TRBV7-3 to TRBJ1-2; 10 nucleotides line up with TRBD1. The CDR3 has 15 residues. The J segment lost 6 bases and the V segment lost 1 base, leaving 5 bases of the junction unmatched. Germline V CDR1 and CDR2: SGHTA, FQGTGA. This CDR3 is CASSLRAGTGDGYTF. The CDR3 DNA is TGTGCCAGCAGCTTAAGGGCCGGGACAGGGGATGGCTACACCTTC. Supplemented by reference TRBV7-3 and TRBJ1-2, the full variable domain reads GAGVSQTPSNKVTEKGKYVELRCDPISGHTALYWYRQSLGQGPEFLIYFQGTGAADDSGLPNDRFFAVRPEGSVSTLKIQRTERGDSAVYLCASSLRAGTGDGYTFGSGTRLTVV.

This chain joins TRBV7-7 and TRBJ2-7; tentative D call: TRBD1 (5 bases). The V gene lost 1 base and the J gene lost 5 bases, with 12 bases spanning the gap. The CDR3 is 14 residues long. Per the germline V gene, CDR1 is SSHAT and CDR2 is FNYEAQ (reference sequence). The CDR3 nucleotides are TGTGCCAGCAGCTTAGGGGGCCAGCCCAACGAGCAGTACTTC. It translates to CASSLGGQPNEQYF. The entire variable domain, with the rest obtained from reference TRBV7-7 and TRBJ2-7, is as follows: GAGVSQSPRYKVTKRGQDVTLRCDPISSHATLYWYQQALGQGPEFLTYFNYEAQPDKSGLPSDRFSAERPEGSISTLTIQRTEQRDSAMYRCASSLGGQPNEQYFGPGTRLTVT.

The J gene is TRBJ1-1, the V gene TRBV3-1 (or the pseudogene TRBV3-2); TRBD1 matches 10 bases. The germline gives CDR1 LGHDT, CDR2 YNNKEL (reference sequence). J gave up 5 bases and V 2 bases, and 8 bases lay outside the gene matches. The CDR3 length is 16 residues. CDR3 nucleotide sequence: TGTGCCAGCAGCCAAAGACAGGGGGCTGGTGGGACTGAAGCTTTCTTT. This encodes CASSQRQGAGGTEAFF.

This chain joins TRBV30 and TRBJ2-3; D unresolved. Germline V CDR1 and CDR2: GTSNPN, SVGIG (reference sequence). This CDR3 has 14 amino acids. Trimming shortened V by 1 base and J by 0 bases, and 8 bases separated the two germline ends. The CDR3: CAWSAFSSTDTQYF. Here the CDR3 DNA reads TGTGCCTGGAGTGCGTTTTCTAGCACAGATACGCAGTATTTT.

Only a few counts were recorded for this clone. V usage is TRBV2 and J usage is TRBJ1-6; tentative D call: TRBD1 (6 bases). The CDR3 length is 12 residues. Trimming removed 4 bases from V and 8 bases from J, with 6 bases in between. Per germline, CDR1 SNHLY and CDR2 FYNNEI. The CDR3 nucleotides read TGTGCCAGCAGTGGACAGGATTCACCCCTCCACTTT. Translated: CASSGQDSPLHF.

V and J are TRBV18 and TRBJ1-2, with TRBD1 identical over 10 bases. Germline V gene sequence: CDR1 KGHSH, CDR2 LQKENI. The CDR3 has 16 residues. The V and J ends lost 6 bases and 6 bases, in that order; junction bases with no gene match: 13. Here the CDR3 reads CASSRGGQGRPDGYTF. The CDR3 DNA sequence: TGTGCCAGCTCTCGAGGGGGACAGGGGCGCCCGGATGGCTACACCTTC.

The rearrangement links TRBV5-1 to TRBJ2-1, with a weak D call TRBD2 (6 bases). The V end was cut by 0 bases, the J end by 3 bases, with 10 bases between. This CDR3 region has 15 residues. The germline gives CDR1 SGHRS, CDR2 YFSETQ. The CDR3 is CASSLDASVYNEQFF. CDR3 in DNA: TGCGCCAGCAGCTTGGATGCTAGCGTCTACAATGAGCAGTTCTTC.

V is TRBV9 and J is TRBJ2-3, with 7 nucleotides matching TRBD1. The CDR3 is made up of 15 amino acids. Germline lookup yields CDR1 SGDLS and CDR2 YYNGEE. After removal of 3 bases from V and 4 bases from J, the junction contained 8 bases not matched to a gene. Here the CDR3 DNA reads TGTGCCAGCAGCGACCGACAGGGCGTTCCAGATACGCAGTATTTT. Translated: CASSDRQGVPDTQYF. The variable domain in full, with the rest retrieved from reference TRBV9 and TRBJ2-3, is DSGVTQTPKHLITATGQRVTLRCSPRSGDLSVYWYQQSLDQGLQFLIQYYNGEERAKGNILERFSAQQFPDLHSELNLSSLELGDSALYFCASSDRQGVPDTQYFGPGTRLTVL.